This TCR beta chain comes out of a study of blood T cell repertoires in COVID-19. Libraries were prepared by immunoSEQ multiplex PCR; TCRdb keeps only in-frame clonotypes and omits some of them. The data contain about 270,000 clones, over 85% of them singletons. V dropped 2 bases and J dropped 5; count of bases not matched to a gene: 7. Germline values: CDR1 KGHSH, CDR2 LQKENI. CDR3 length: 15 amino acids. Sequencing input: PBMCs or T cells enriched from blood (not recorded which). The clonotype comes from a woman aged 60 to 75 who had recovered from COVID-19. The V gene is TRBV18, the J gene TRBJ2-5; 8 bases line up with TRBD2. CDR3 amino acids: CASSPRGLESETQYF. The CDR3 nucleotides are TGTGCCAGCTCACCAAGGGGACTAGAGTCGGAGACCCAGTACTTC.